The T cell receptor beta chain under discussion was sequenced for a study of blood T cell repertoires in COVID-19. Authors' data handling: Estimated nucleated cell counts came from reference gene primer amplification. Measured with immunoSEQ multiplex PCR; TCRdb has only the in-frame clones, and not every one. That table supplies the V and J calls and clone size; D and trimming were determined from the DNA. The profile covers approximately 220,000 clones, with approximately 86% appearing a single time and about 4.6% taken by the ten largest. This clonotype originated in a woman aged 25-40 years who had been exposed to COVID-19. The sequenced sample consisted of PBMCs or T cells enriched from blood (not recorded which).

Written as DNA, the CDR3 is TGTGCCAGCAGTTACAGCGGGGGACCCCTCCACTTT. Translated: CASSYSGGPLHF. The chain has TRBV6-4 and TRBJ1-6, with D maybe TRBD1 (5 bases). Looked up from germline, CDR1 is MRHNA and CDR2 is SNTAGT. This CDR3 comprises 12 residues. The V end lost 5 bases, the J end lost 12 bases, and 11 bases lay between the germline ends.